Listed here are 21 T cell receptor beta chains from one sample, sequenced in a study of shared clonotypes between healthy human individuals. Using immunoSEQ multiplex PCR, the repertoire was profiled, and TCRdb retains in-frame clones only, with some absent. The data hold roughly 640,000 clones, with around 97% observed a single time. Sequencing used naive CD4+ T cells sorted from blood. Subset specified: CD45RA+ positively selected. Receptors were obtained from a woman aged 30 to 39 in good health.

The chain employs TRBV18 and TRBJ2-7; the match to TRBD2 covers 8 bases. CDR1 and CDR2 (germline): KGHSH, LQKENI. CDR3 length: 16 residues. Trimming cost V 3 bases and J 5 bases; bases outside gene matches: 12. CDR3 region: CASSPGPGRAGDEQYF. In DNA form, the CDR3 reads TGTGCCAGCTCACCGGGTCCCGGGAGGGCCGGGGACGAGCAGTACTTC.

This rearrangement joins TRBV6-1 to TRBJ1-2; no clear D gene. With 6 bases removed from V and 4 bases from J, the gap between germline ends came to 9 bases. The CDR3 length is 12 residues. Germline values: CDR1 MNHNS, CDR2 SASEGT. In nucleotides, the CDR3 is TGTGCCAGCAGACGCCCAGTCTATGGCTACACCTTC. It codes for CASRRPVYGYTF.

The gene calls are TRBV28 and TRBJ2-1, with D possibly being TRBD1 (8 bases). Germline V CDR1 and CDR2: MDHEN, SYDVKM. Trimming cost V 8 bases and J 6 bases, with 20 bases left between them. The CDR3 length is 15 residues. Here the CDR3 DNA reads TGTGCCAGCCGTACAGGGGGGGCGGGTCGCAATGAGCAGTTCTTC. This codes for CASRTGGAGRNEQFF. Together with reference TRBV28 and TRBJ2-1, the CDR3 gives the full variable domain: DVKVTQSSRYLVKRTGEKVFLECVQDMDHENMFWYRQDPGLGLRLIYFSYDVKMKEKGDIPEGYSVSREKKERFSLILESASTNQTSMYLCASRTGGAGRNEQFFGPGTRLTVL.

The rearrangement links TRBV19 to TRBJ1-5, with D maybe TRBD1 (6 bases). The CDR3 extends over 17 amino acids. The ends were cut back, 6 bases at V and 6 bases at J, with 24 bases in the middle. Germline V gives CDR1 LNHDA, CDR2 SQIVND (reference sequence). CDR3 sequence: CASSPLRGQGGSQPQHF. Written as DNA, the CDR3 is TGTGCCAGTAGCCCGTTGCGGGGGCAGGGAGGGAGTCAGCCCCAGCATTTT. The full variable domain, its missing parts supplied by reference TRBV19 and TRBJ1-5, is DGGITQSPKYLFRKEGQNVTLSCEQNLNHDAMYWYRQDPGQGLRLIYYSQIVNDFQKGDIAEGYSVSREKKESFPLTVTSAQKNPTAFYLCASSPLRGQGGSQPQHFGDGTRLSIL.

The chain joins TRBV5-1 to TRBJ1-4; a weak D match, TRBD1 (6 bases). V lost 4 bases and J 7 bases, leaving 14 bases between the germline ends. Germline assignment: CDR1 SGHRS and CDR2 YFSETQ. This CDR3 is built from 14 residues. The CDR3: CASSQGLLGEKLFF. DNA of the CDR3: TGCGCCAGCAGCCAGGGGTTACTGGGTGAAAAACTGTTTTTT.

The CDR3 DNA sequence: TGTGCCAGCAGCTTGGATACTAGCGTCTACAATGAGCAGTTCTTC. Protein: CASSLDTSVYNEQFF. The rearrangement uses TRBV5-4 and TRBJ2-1, with TRBD2 matching 7 bases. V trimming: 0 bases; J trimming: 3 bases; junction bases outside the gene matches: 3. Germline CDR1 is SGHNT and CDR2 is YYREEE (reference sequence). This CDR3 has 15 residues.

This clone was detected only once. The chain carries TRBV2 and TRBJ2-2, with TRBD1 matching over 9 bases. This CDR3 comprises 15 residues. V lost 6 bases, J lost 5 bases, and 7 bases stayed unmatched. CDR1 and CDR2 (germline): SNHLY, FYNNEI. The CDR3, as DNA: TGTGCCAGCAGGTCGGGACAGGGTATGACCGGGGAGCTGTTTTTT. It translates to CASRSGQGMTGELFF.

About this clone: The sample contains more than one DNA sequence encoding this CDR3. This rearrangement joins TRBV5-1 to TRBJ2-2; D might be TRBD1 (6 bases). The germline gives CDR1 SGHRS, CDR2 YFSETQ. V dropped 0 bases and J dropped 2 bases, with 8 bases sitting between them. The CDR3 consists of 15 residues. The CDR3 DNA follows: TGCGCCAGCAGCTTGGGGACAGCCAACACCGGGGAGCTGTTTTTT. Translation gives CASSLGTANTGELFF.

The chain couples TRBV6-1 to TRBJ1-5, with D hard to call. This CDR3 is built from 15 residues. The V and J ends lost 2 bases and 4 bases respectively, with 12 bases between them. Germline-derived CDR1 and CDR2 are MNHNS and SASEGT. The DNA of the CDR3 is TGTGCCAGCAGTGAATTTCTCAATGGGAATCAGCCCCAGCATTTT. It encodes CASSEFLNGNQPQHF.

The rearrangement links TRBV25-1 to TRBJ2-1; 14 nucleotides align to TRBD2. The CDR3 sequence is 16 residues long. Germline V gene data show CDR1 as MGHDK and CDR2 as SYGVNS. V gave up 7 bases and J gave up 5 bases; unmatched junction bases: 7. CDR3 nucleotide sequence: TGTGCCAGCAAGAAGGCGGGACTAGCGGGAGACAATGAGCAGTTCTTC. Its protein product is CASKKAGLAGDNEQFF.

The chain links TRBV9 to TRBJ1-3; 11 positions match TRBD1. This CDR3 contains 14 residues. V lost 3 bases and J lost 8; bases outside the gene matches: 4. Germline V gene data show CDR1 as SGDLS and CDR2 as YYNGEE. The CDR3 nucleotides read TGTGCCAGCAGCGGGACAGGGGGCAGGGACACCATATATTTT. It encodes CASSGTGGRDTIYF. The full variable domain, with the rest looked up from reference TRBV9 and TRBJ1-3, is DSGVTQTPKHLITATGQRVTLRCSPRSGDLSVYWYQQSLDQGLQFLIQYYNGEERAKGNILERFSAQQFPDLHSELNLSSLELGDSALYFCASSGTGGRDTIYFGEGSWLTVV.

The genes are TRBV2 and TRBJ1-3; the D is unclear. V lost 7 bases and J lost 0, with 13 bases in between. The CDR3 consists of 15 residues. The germline gives CDR1 SNHLY, CDR2 FYNNEI. The DNA for the CDR3 is TGTGCCAGCACCCGGGCGGGCACCTCTGGAAACACCATATATTTT. Protein product: CASTRAGTSGNTIYF.

This chain connects TRBV11-2 to TRBJ2-5; D not certain. The last part of the DNA fits TRBJ2-7 better; the J call may be wrong. Germline V gene data show CDR1 as SGHAT and CDR2 as FQNNGV. This CDR3 is 13 amino acids long. The CDR3 bases are TGTGCCAGCAGCCTACAACTTGGCTCCGAGCAGTACTTC. Its translation: CASSLQLGSEQYF.

The CDR3 nucleotides are TGCGCCAGCAGACCCGGACTAGCGCCGAGCTCTGGGGCCAACGTCCTGACTTTC. The encoded protein is CASRPGLAPSSGANVLTF. The chain recombines TRBV4-1 with TRBJ2-6, with 9 bases identical to TRBD2. V shed 6 bases, J shed 0 bases, and the junction held 9 bases outside the gene matches. Germline V lookup: CDR1 MGHRA, CDR2 YSYEKL. This CDR3 spans 18 amino acids.

This clone was seen once. The V gene is TRBV5-4, the J gene TRBJ1-1; TRBD1 is a possible D gene (5 bases). The germline V and J ends were trimmed by 3 bases and 4 bases, with 13 bases remaining between them. The CDR3 has 14 amino acids. CDR1 is SGHNT and CDR2 is YYREEE in the germline V gene (reference sequence). CDR3 nucleotides: TGTGCCAGCAGCTGGTGGGGTAGGGGCACTGAAGCTTTCTTT. Amino acid sequence: CASSWWGRGTEAFF.

In its sample, this clone was seen once. The chain links TRBV7-9 to TRBJ2-1, with D perhaps given as TRBD1 or TRBD2 (5 bases each). Trimming pared 5 bases from V and 9 bases from J, leaving 20 bases between. The length of the CDR3 is 15 residues. CDR1 and CDR2 (germline): SEHNR, FQNEAQ (reference sequence). The DNA of the CDR3 is TGTGCCAGCAGCCCGCGCGAGGGGCTAGGGAGTGAGCAGTTCTTC. Residues: CASSPREGLGSEQFF.

The chain recombines TRBV7-3 with TRBJ1-2; tentatively, D is TRBD1 (5 bases). CDR1 is SGHTA, CDR2 FQGTGA, per germline. The CDR3 length is 15 residues. The V end was cut by 2 bases, the J end by 0 bases, with 10 bases between. CDR3 sequence: CASSLVGDPNYGYTF. As DNA, the CDR3 is TGTGCCAGCAGCTTAGTAGGGGACCCTAACTATGGCTACACCTTC.

V usage is TRBV5-1 and J usage is TRBJ2-3; 7 positions match TRBD1. The length of the CDR3 is 15 residues. After removal of 3 bases from V and 3 bases from J, the junction contained 7 bases not matched to a gene. Germline loops: CDR1 SGHRS, CDR2 YFSETQ. In DNA form, the CDR3 reads TGCGCCAGCAGCTCATACGTGACAGGGACAGATACGCAGTATTTT. It specifies CASSSYVTGTDTQYF.

This clone has a single count. The sample holds other DNA sequences that translate to the same CDR3. The chain carries TRBV18 and TRBJ1-5; D unresolved. Trimming took off 3 bases at V and 5 bases at J, with 8 bases between the two ends. Germline V gene lookup returns CDR1 KGHSH and CDR2 LQKENI. This CDR3 contains 13 residues. DNA for the CDR3: TGTGCCAGCTCACCGGGGAGGGATCAGCCCCAGCATTTT. This gives the protein CASSPGRDQPQHF.

Here the CDR3 reads CASSLRQGRYYGYTF. The CDR3 nucleotides read TGTGCCAGCTCGCTTCGACAGGGGCGATACTATGGCTACACCTTC. This chain links TRBV18 with TRBJ1-2; 8 bases agree with TRBD1. Trimming took 6 bases from V and 3 from J; bases not matched to a gene: 9. From germline, CDR1 is KGHSH and CDR2 LQKENI. The CDR3 has 15 residues.

The chain is built from TRBV6-1 and TRBJ1-1; D possibly corresponds to TRBD1 (5 bases). This CDR3 has 16 amino acids. Per the germline V gene, CDR1 is MNHNS and CDR2 is SASEGT. V was trimmed by 1 base and J by 1 base, leaving 13 bases between them. CDR3 region: CASSEGPDRPNTEAFF. In DNA, the CDR3 is TGTGCCAGCAGTGAAGGACCCGACAGACCGAACACTGAAGCTTTCTTT.